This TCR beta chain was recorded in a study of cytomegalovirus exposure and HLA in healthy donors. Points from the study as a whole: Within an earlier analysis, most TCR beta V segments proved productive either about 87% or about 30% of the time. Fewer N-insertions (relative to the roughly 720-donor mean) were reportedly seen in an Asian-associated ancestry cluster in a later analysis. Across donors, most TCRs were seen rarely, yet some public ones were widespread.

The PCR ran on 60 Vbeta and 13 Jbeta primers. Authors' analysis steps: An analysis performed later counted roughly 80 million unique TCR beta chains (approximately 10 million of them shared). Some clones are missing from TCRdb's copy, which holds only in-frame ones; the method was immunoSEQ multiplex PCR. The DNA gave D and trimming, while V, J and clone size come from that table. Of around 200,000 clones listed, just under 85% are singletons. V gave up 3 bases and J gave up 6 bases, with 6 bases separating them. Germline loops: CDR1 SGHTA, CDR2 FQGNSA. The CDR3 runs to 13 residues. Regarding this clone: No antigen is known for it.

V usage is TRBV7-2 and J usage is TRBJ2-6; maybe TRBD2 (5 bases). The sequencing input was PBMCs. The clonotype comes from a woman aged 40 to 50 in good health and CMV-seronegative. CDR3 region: CASSLGEANVLTF. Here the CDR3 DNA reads TGTGCCAGCAGCTTGGGAGAGGCCAACGTCCTGACTTTC.